The 4 T cell receptor beta chains given below trace back to one sample, sequenced in a study of cytomegalovirus exposure and HLA in healthy donors. Use of 60 Vbeta and 13 Jbeta primers characterized the PCR. Repertoires were generated with immunoSEQ multiplex PCR, while TCRdb's copy carries only in-frame clones and drops some. The table includes 70,000 to 90,000 clones, more than 50% detected once. Sequenced input: PBMCs. The receptors were sampled from a woman aged 40 to 49 in good health and CMV-seropositive.

This clone has a handful of counts. The chain recombines TRBV4-2 with TRBJ2-1, with D possibly being TRBD2 (7 bases). The CDR3 consists of 15 residues. V was clipped by 0 bases and J by 7 bases, with 13 bases between them. CDR1 and CDR2 (germline): LGHNA, YNFKEQ. CDR3 sequence reads: CASSQEGGVGNEQFF. CDR3 DNA: TGTGCCAGCAGCCAAGAAGGGGGGGTGGGGAATGAGCAGTTCTTC.

The V call is TRBV15, the J call TRBJ2-5; 8 bases align to TRBD1. The CDR3 has 15 residues. The germline V gene has CDR1 LNHNV and CDR2 YYDKDF (reference sequence). The J segment lost 2 bases and the V segment lost 5 bases, leaving 7 bases of the junction unmatched. CDR3 sequence reads: CATSGTGGTQETQYF. In DNA form, the CDR3 reads TGTGCCACCAGCGGGACAGGTGGGACACAAGAGACCCAGTACTTC.

The rearrangement uses TRBV9 and TRBJ2-7; 10 positions match TRBD2. CDR3 length: 15 residues. V dropped 3 bases and J dropped 0; count of bases not matched to a gene: 3. Germline lookup yields CDR1 SGDLS and CDR2 YYNGEE. The CDR3 DNA sequence: TGTGCCAGCAGCGCGACTAGCGGGTCCTCCTACGAGCAGTACTTC. This codes for CASSATSGSSYEQYF.

A single count supports this clone. The V and J genes are TRBV12-5 and TRBJ2-7, with a weak D call TRBD1 (5 bases). V was shortened by 8 bases and J by 5 bases, with 13 bases between the two germline ends. The germline V gene has CDR1 LGHNT and CDR2 FRNRAP. This CDR3 is built from 12 residues. CDR3 region: CASQGNGDEQYF. Written as DNA, the CDR3 is TGTGCTAGTCAGGGCAACGGTGACGAGCAGTACTTC.